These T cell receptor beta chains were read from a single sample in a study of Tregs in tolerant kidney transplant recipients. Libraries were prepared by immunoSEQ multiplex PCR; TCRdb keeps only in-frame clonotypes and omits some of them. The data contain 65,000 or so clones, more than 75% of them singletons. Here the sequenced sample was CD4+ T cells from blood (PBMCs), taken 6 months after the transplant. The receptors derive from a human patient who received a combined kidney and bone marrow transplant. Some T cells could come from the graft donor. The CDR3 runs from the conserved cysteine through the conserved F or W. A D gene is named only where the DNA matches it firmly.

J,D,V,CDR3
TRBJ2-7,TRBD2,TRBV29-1,CSGRLAGSYEQYF
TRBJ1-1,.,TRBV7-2,CASSLGVGSFYTEAFF
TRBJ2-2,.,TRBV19,CASSTTGELFF
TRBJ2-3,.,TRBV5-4,CASSLARLSTDTQYF
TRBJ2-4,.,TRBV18,CASSPTQVLAKNIQYF
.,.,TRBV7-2,CASSFPTTNEQYF
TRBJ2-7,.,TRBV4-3,CASSQDSNRSPYEQYF
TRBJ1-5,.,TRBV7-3,CASSSQGGQPQHF
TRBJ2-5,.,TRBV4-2,CASSQEGARRETQYF
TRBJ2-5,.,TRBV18,CASSPSWAGSQETQYF
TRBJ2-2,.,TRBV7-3,CASSPRGTRNPGTGELFF
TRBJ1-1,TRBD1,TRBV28,CASSSHRGALMNTEAFF
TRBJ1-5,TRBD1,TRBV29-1,CSVGQGPGQPQHF
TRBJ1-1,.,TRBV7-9,CASSSEGGHTEAFF
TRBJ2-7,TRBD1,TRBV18,CASSTGGNSYEQYF
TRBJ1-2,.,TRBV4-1,CASSPLNRERNYGYTF
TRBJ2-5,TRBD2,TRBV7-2,CASSPLAAETQYF
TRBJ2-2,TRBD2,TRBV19,CASTFSGVTGELFF
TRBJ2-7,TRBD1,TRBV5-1,CASSLVTGGDLGREQYF
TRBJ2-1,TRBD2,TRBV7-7,CASSLGLARYNEQFF
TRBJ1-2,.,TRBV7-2,CASSLAVGSGGYTF
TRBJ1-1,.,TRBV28,CASSLSAGDAFF
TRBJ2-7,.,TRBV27,CASRYIGGEQYF
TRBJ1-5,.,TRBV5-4,CASSLEWGGAATSQPQHF
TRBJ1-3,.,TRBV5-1,CASSLRGFGRTLGPGNTIYF
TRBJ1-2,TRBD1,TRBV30,CAWRTGSLDGYTF
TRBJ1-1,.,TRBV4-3,CASSQDWGGEAFF
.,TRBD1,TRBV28,CASSLMGQAVPTYEQYF
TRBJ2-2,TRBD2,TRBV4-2,CASSQLTSDAGELFF
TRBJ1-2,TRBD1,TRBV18,CASSPGTGGLYTF
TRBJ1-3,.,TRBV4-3,CASSQDWTEPGNTIYF
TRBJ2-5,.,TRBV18,CASSPPYAVRETQYF
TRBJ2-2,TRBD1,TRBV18,CASSPPGQGAGELFF
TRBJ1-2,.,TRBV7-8,CASSSWGSRASGYTF
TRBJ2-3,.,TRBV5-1,CASSLEGGGGRSTDTQYF